The T cell receptor (beta chain) under discussion was sequenced for a study of beta chain features in type 1 diabetes. Expressed TCRB transcripts were sequenced because the isolated RNA had all been reverse transcribed beforehand. Only in-frame clones appear in the TCRdb table, and some are missing; sequencing was by immunoSEQ multiplex PCR. The top ten clones hold under 0.55% of a sample with roughly 180,000 clones, under 9.5% of them seen once. Germline CDR1 and CDR2: LNHNV and YYDKDF (reference sequence). The CDR3 consists of 14 residues. V lost 0 bases to trimming and J lost 7 bases, with 13 bases between them. General observations from the study: PCR may have favored shorter templates equally in patients and controls. In all four CD4+ subsets, TCRB CDR3 length was significantly, moderately reduced in type 1 diabetes.

A remark on this clone: As yet, its antigen is unknown.

The sequence was obtained from a young man with type 1 diabetes. The specimen was central memory CD4+ T cells from blood. This chain connects TRBV15 to TRBJ2-7; D gene ambiguous. CDR3 in amino acids: CATSRDLGQLEQYF. In DNA, the CDR3 is TGTGCCACCAGCAGAGATTTGGGCCAACTGGAGCAGTACTTC.